Each of the 5 T cell receptor beta chains below was sequenced from the same sample in a study of cytomegalovirus exposure and HLA in healthy donors. 60 Vbeta and 13 Jbeta primers were used in PCR. Only in-frame clones appear in the TCRdb table, and some are missing; sequencing was by immunoSEQ multiplex PCR. Of about 77,000 clones listed, around 78% are singletons. Specimen: PBMCs. The receptors shown here come from a man between 35 and 55 years old in good health and CMV-seronegative.

This clone has just one count. This chain connects TRBV7-8 to TRBJ2-1; 7 bases match TRBD2. Germline V gene data show CDR1 as SGHVS and CDR2 as FQNEAQ. J was trimmed by 1 base and V by 2 bases; bases with no gene match: 2. The CDR3 covers 15 residues. The CDR3 DNA reads TGTGCCAGCAGCTTAAGGCGGGAGTCCTACAATGAGCAGTTCTTC. This gives the protein CASSLRRESYNEQFF. Complete variable domain (other parts from reference TRBV7-8 and TRBJ2-1): GAGVSQSPRYKVAKRGQDVALRCDPISGHVSLFWYQQALGQGPEFLTYFQNEAQLDKSGLPSDRFFAERPEGSVSTLKIQRTQQEDSAVYLCASSLRRESYNEQFFGPGTRLTVL.

The rearrangement joins TRBV6-5 to TRBJ1-2; 9 bases line up with TRBD1. The CDR3 contains 16 residues. V shed 4 bases, J shed 7 bases, and the junction held 13 bases outside the gene matches. Germline V gene sequence: CDR1 MNHEY, CDR2 SVGAGI. The CDR3 protein is CASSSNRGLQSLGYTF. The CDR3 DNA sequence: TGTGCCAGCAGTTCGAACAGGGGGCTCCAATCTCTTGGCTACACCTTC.

The chain recombines TRBV28 with TRBJ1-1; D is unresolved. The CDR3 loop spans 14 amino acids. CDR1 and CDR2 (germline): MDHEN, SYDVKM. V was trimmed by 6 bases and J by 3 bases, leaving 14 bases between them. The CDR3, as DNA: TGTGCCAGCAGCCCCCCCCGGGTCTACACTGAAGCTTTCTTT. It encodes CASSPPRVYTEAFF.

V is TRBV12-5 and J is TRBJ1-1; D not resolved. In germline, CDR1 is LGHNT, CDR2 FRNRAP. The CDR3 runs 11 residues. With 7 bases removed from V and 5 bases from J, the gap between germline ends came to 8 bases. The CDR3 loop reads CASDLITEAFF. DNA for the CDR3: TGTGCTAGTGACTTGATAACTGAAGCTTTCTTT.

The chain carries TRBV9 and TRBJ1-1, with TRBD1 identical over 7 bases. The CDR3 is 14 amino acids. Germline CDR1 SGDLS, CDR2 YYNGEE. V gave up 0 bases and J gave up 6 bases; unmatched junction bases: 5. The DNA for the CDR3 is TGTGCCAGCAGCGTAGTTGGGCAGGGGGCTGAAGCTTTCTTT. As protein: CASSVVGQGAEAFF.